These T cell receptor beta chains were read from a single sample in a study of naive and memory T cell subsets. TCRdb fed the UMI-ligation and nested PCR reads into MiXCR, producing one record per CDR3 protein. Among roughly 140,000 distinct CDR3 sequences listed, 15% to 20% were seen once. The source material was naive CD8+ T cells from blood. All receptors derive from a human donor in good health. The CDR3 runs from the conserved cysteine through the conserved F or W. Fields, in order: clone size, V gene, J gene, D gene, CDR3 protein, CDR3 DNA. A D gene is named only where the DNA matches it firmly. Part of the rows lack a size; the others show once, few, many or a class for expanded clones.

abundance: few
v_gene: TRBV7-8
j_gene: TRBJ2-3
d_gene: -
CDR3aa: CASSTTYIDRTTSTDTQYF
CDR3nt: TGTGCCAGCAGCACCACCTACATCGACAGAACTACTAGCACAGATACGCAGTATTTT

abundance: -
v_gene: TRBV5-6
j_gene: TRBJ1-1
d_gene: -
CDR3aa: CASSPWTGLPTEAFF
CDR3nt: TGTGCCAGCAGCCCCTGGACGGGTCTTCCAACTGAAGCTTTCTTT

abundance: -
v_gene: TRBV7-2
j_gene: TRBJ2-3
d_gene: -
CDR3aa: CASSFDHTDTQYF
CDR3nt: TGTGCCAGCAGCTTCGATCACACAGATACGCAGTATTTT

abundance: -
v_gene: TRBV29-1
j_gene: TRBJ1-5
d_gene: -
CDR3aa: CSVSRGLNQPQHF
CDR3nt: TGCAGCGTCTCCAGGGGACTCAATCAGCCCCAGCATTTT

abundance: -
v_gene: TRBV20-1
j_gene: TRBJ2-7
d_gene: TRBD2
CDR3aa: CSASYLAGEQYF
CDR3nt: TGCAGTGCTAGTTATTTAGCGGGGGAGCAGTACTTC

abundance: once
v_gene: TRBV29-1
j_gene: TRBJ2-5
d_gene: -
CDR3aa: CSVEGFGRLGETQYF
CDR3nt: TGCAGCGTTGAAGGTTTCGGGAGATTGGGGGAGACCCAGTACTTC

abundance: few
v_gene: TRBV4-3
j_gene: TRBJ2-1
d_gene: -
CDR3aa: CASSQESQGNEQFF
CDR3nt: TGCGCCAGCAGCCAAGAATCCCAAGGGAATGAGCAGTTCTTC

abundance: few
v_gene: TRBV6-5
j_gene: TRBJ2-1
d_gene: -
CDR3aa: CASSGTVGNEQFF
CDR3nt: TGTGCCAGCAGTGGGACGGTTGGAAATGAGCAGTTCTTC

abundance: -
v_gene: TRBV2
j_gene: TRBJ2-2
d_gene: TRBD2
CDR3aa: CASTESSGSASDTGELFF
CDR3nt: TGTGCCAGTACTGAGAGTAGCGGGAGTGCCTCGGACACCGGGGAGCTGTTTTTT

abundance: -
v_gene: TRBV3-1
j_gene: TRBJ1-1
d_gene: TRBD1
CDR3aa: CASSQLGTGRTEAFF
CDR3nt: TGTGCCAGCAGCCAACTCGGGACAGGGAGGACTGAAGCTTTCTTT

abundance: -
v_gene: TRBV7-9
j_gene: TRBJ2-1
d_gene: -
CDR3aa: CASAFTGDSLQKYNEQFF
CDR3nt: TGTGCCAGCGCTTTCACGGGGGACAGTCTCCAAAAGTACAATGAGCAGTTCTTC

abundance: few
v_gene: TRBV10-3
j_gene: TRBJ2-1
d_gene: -
CDR3aa: CAMGRSDSYNEQFF
CDR3nt: TGTGCCATGGGCAGGTCGGATTCCTACAATGAGCAGTTCTTC

abundance: -
v_gene: TRBV28
j_gene: TRBJ1-1
d_gene: -
CDR3aa: CASSPAPGVMNTEAFF
CDR3nt: TGTGCCAGCAGTCCGGCTCCGGGGGTGATGAACACTGAAGCTTTCTTT

abundance: few
v_gene: TRBV2
j_gene: TRBJ2-3
d_gene: TRBD2
CDR3aa: CASSVGTSDTDTQYF
CDR3nt: TGTGCCAGCAGTGTAGGGACTAGCGACACAGATACGCAGTATTTT

abundance: -
v_gene: TRBV29-1
j_gene: TRBJ1-5
d_gene: -
CDR3aa: CSVLQGDSLQPQHF
CDR3nt: TGCAGCGTTTTACAGGGAGATTCGCTCCAGCCCCAGCATTTT

abundance: few
v_gene: TRBV2
j_gene: TRBJ2-7
d_gene: -
CDR3aa: CASSGYSSYEQYF
CDR3nt: TGTGCCAGCTCGGGCTATAGCTCCTACGAGCAGTACTTC

abundance: -
v_gene: TRBV27
j_gene: TRBJ1-2
d_gene: TRBD1
CDR3aa: CASSFGQGSGYTF
CDR3nt: TGTGCCAGCAGTTTTGGACAGGGCAGCGGCTACACCTTC

abundance: few
v_gene: TRBV19
j_gene: TRBJ2-3
d_gene: -
CDR3aa: CASSPRTADTQYF
CDR3nt: TGTGCCAGTAGTCCGCGGACAGCTGATACGCAGTATTTT